The 18 T cell receptor beta chains below all came from one sample that was sequenced in a study of blood T cell repertoires in COVID-19. Assay: immunoSEQ multiplex PCR; the TCRdb copy retains only in-frame clones and omits some. Of tens of thousands of clones in the sample, over 75% were seen once. The sequenced sample consisted of peripheral blood. These receptors all stem from a man aged 65-85 years with COVID-19, enrolled during active disease.

The rearrangement uses TRBV2 and TRBJ2-7; D uncertain. V shed 2 bases and J shed 1 base, with 3 bases lying between them. This CDR3 has 12 amino acids. The germline V gene has CDR1 SNHLY and CDR2 FYNNEI. The CDR3 loop reads CASSEQSYEQYF. The DNA of the CDR3 is TGTGCCAGCAGTGAACAGTCCTACGAGCAGTACTTC.

The chain links TRBV4-1 to TRBJ2-5; D is unresolved. The length of the CDR3 is 16 residues. V shed 0 bases and J shed 2 bases, with 13 bases lying between them. The germline gives CDR1 MGHRA, CDR2 YSYEKL. DNA of the CDR3: TGCGCCAGCAGCCAAGAAGCCACAGAAAGACAAGAGACCCAGTACTTC. Translation: CASSQEATERQETQYF.

The chain combines TRBV18 with TRBJ1-6; D is possibly TRBD1 (5 bases). CDR1 is KGHSH, CDR2 LQKENI, per germline. The CDR3 length is 15 residues. Trimming removed 2 bases from V and 5 bases from J, with 10 bases in between. CDR3 nucleotide sequence: TGTGCCAGCTCACCAAGTGGCAGGGATAATTCACCCCTCCACTTT. Translated, it gives CASSPSGRDNSPLHF. The entire variable domain, with the rest obtained from reference TRBV18 and TRBJ1-6, is as follows: NAGVMQNPRHLVRRRGQEARLRCSPMKGHSHVYWYRQLPEEGLKFMVYLQKENIIDESGMPKERFSAEFPKEGPSILRIQQVVRGDSAAYFCASSPSGRDNSPLHFGNGTRLTVT.

V gene TRBV5-1 combines with J gene TRBJ2-7, with 11 bases lining up with TRBD2. The trim removed 6 bases at V and 7 bases at J, leaving 12 bases unmatched. This CDR3 region has 15 residues. Germline lookup yields CDR1 SGHRS and CDR2 YFSETQ. CDR3 nucleotides: TGCGCCAGCACCAAAAATAGCGGGAGGGCGGAGGAGCAGTACTTC. Its translation is CASTKNSGRAEEQYF.

V usage is TRBV7-9 and J usage is TRBJ2-7; perhaps TRBD2 as D (5 bases). This CDR3 region has 14 residues. The V and J ends lost 6 bases and 0 bases respectively, with 12 bases between them. CDR1 and CDR2 (germline): SEHNR, FQNEAQ (reference sequence). CDR3 in DNA: TGTGCCAGCAGGGGGTCGGGATCCTCCTACGAGCAGTACTTC. This encodes CASRGSGSSYEQYF.

The chain uses TRBV28 and TRBJ2-2; the D gene is possibly TRBD2 (7 bases). V was clipped by 5 bases and J by 7 bases, with 23 bases between them. Looked up from germline, CDR1 is MDHEN and CDR2 is SYDVKM. This CDR3 comprises 17 residues. The DNA of the CDR3 is TGTGCCAGCAGTCGCACCCATGGGGGGGCTCTCGACGGGGAGCTGTTTTTT. Its translation is CASSRTHGGALDGELFF.

The gene calls are TRBV3-1 (or the pseudogene TRBV3-2) and TRBJ1-3, with D tentatively TRBD1 (5 bases). This CDR3 spans 17 amino acids. Trimming cost V 3 bases and J 0 bases, with 15 bases left between them. Germline CDR1 LGHDT, CDR2 YNNKEL (reference sequence). DNA of the CDR3: TGTGCCAGCAGCCAGGAACCCCAGGGATTCTCTGGAAACACCATATATTTT. Residues: CASSQEPQGFSGNTIYF.

The chain uses TRBV18 and TRBJ2-7, with 9 bases fitting TRBD1. This CDR3 has 15 amino acids. V was clipped by 6 bases and J by 3 bases; unmatched bases: 9. The V gene's germline CDR1 is KGHSH and CDR2 LQKENI. The CDR3 DNA reads as TGTGCCAGCTCCAGGGCGGGACAGGGTTTCTACGAGCAGTACTTC. Translating it yields CASSRAGQGFYEQYF.

The chain combines TRBV28 with TRBJ2-7; D might be TRBD1 (6 bases). The CDR3 is 11 residues long. Between the trimmed V and J ends, which lost 6 bases and 4 bases, there was a span of 7 bases. Germline-derived CDR1 and CDR2 are MDHEN and SYDVKM. CDR3 nucleotide sequence: TGTGCCAGCAGGGGGGCTTACGAGCAGTACTTC. As protein: CASRGAYEQYF.

Only one count was recorded for this clone. This chain uses TRBV7-2 with TRBJ1-2; possible D gene TRBD1, 6 bases. The germline V gene has CDR1 SGHTA and CDR2 FQGNSA. The V gene lost 2 bases and the J gene lost 2 bases, with 18 bases spanning the gap. CDR3 length: 17 amino acids. DNA of the CDR3: TGTGCCAGCAGCTTATCCTCAGGACAGAGGGGGAACTATGGCTACACCTTC. Residues: CASSLSSGQRGNYGYTF.

The rearrangement joins TRBV15 to TRBJ1-4; 7 bases map to TRBD1. Germline trimming cut 0 bases from V and 8 bases from J; bases unmatched to any gene: 3. Looked up from germline, CDR1 is LNHNV and CDR2 is YYDKDF (reference sequence). This CDR3 is 14 amino acids long. CDR3 amino acids: CATSRETGKEKLFF. The DNA for the CDR3 is TGTGCCACCAGCAGAGAGACAGGGAAGGAAAAACTGTTTTTT.

The chain carries TRBV7-6 and TRBJ1-2; D gene uncertain. Per germline, CDR1 SGHVS and CDR2 FNYEAQ. The CDR3 spans 15 residues. The V end was cut by 2 bases, the J end by 2 bases, with 12 bases between. For the CDR3, the DNA is TGTGCCAGCAGCTTAACAGTGACGGCAAACTATGGCTACACCTTC. It yields the protein CASSLTVTANYGYTF.

V is TRBV6-6 and J is TRBJ1-1, with D unresolved. V lost 4 bases and J 7 bases, leaving 13 bases between the germline ends. This CDR3 contains 13 residues. The germline V gene has CDR1 MNHNY and CDR2 SVGAGI (reference sequence). The CDR3 spells CASSLTRNHEAFF. CDR3 bases: TGTGCCAGCAGTTTAACCAGGAACCATGAAGCTTTCTTT.

V usage is TRBV13 and J usage is TRBJ2-7; TRBD2 is a possible D gene (6 bases). Germline CDR1 and CDR2: PRHDT and FYEKMQ (reference sequence). Trimming cost V 8 bases and J 7 bases, with 21 bases left between them. CDR3 length: 14 amino acids. CDR3 residues: CASARGLEGVEQYF. In nucleotides, the CDR3 is TGTGCCAGCGCTAGGGGACTGGAGGGAGTGGAGCAGTACTTC.

In its sample, this clone is medium-sized. The rearrangement links TRBV27 to TRBJ2-1; 7 positions agree with TRBD2. Germline CDR1 reads MNHEY; CDR2 reads SMNVEV (reference sequence). The CDR3 is 15 residues long. V lost 5 bases to trimming and J lost 5 bases; unmatched junction nucleotides: 9. CDR3 residues: CASSLGPSGNNEQFF. CDR3 nucleotides: TGTGCCAGCAGTCTAGGGCCTAGCGGAAACAATGAGCAGTTCTTC.

V is TRBV5-1 and J is TRBJ1-6, with TRBD1 matching over 7 bases. CDR1 and CDR2 (germline): SGHRS, YFSETQ. CDR3 length: 14 residues. The J segment lost 6 bases and the V segment lost 3 bases, leaving 3 bases of the junction unmatched. This chain's CDR3 is CASSSDRANSPLHF. DNA of the CDR3: TGCGCCAGCAGCTCCGACAGGGCTAATTCACCCCTCCACTTT.

The chain couples TRBV7-8 to TRBJ2-5, with TRBD1 matching 7 bases. The trim removed 4 bases at V and 4 bases at J, leaving 12 bases unmatched. The CDR3 is made up of 16 amino acids. Germline CDR1 reads SGHVS; CDR2 reads FQNEAQ. The CDR3 coding sequence is TGTGCCAGCAGCTCGCGCGCGGTAGGGGGCGGAGAGACCCAGTACTTC. It encodes CASSSRAVGGGETQYF.

This rearrangement joins TRBV19 to TRBJ1-5; D perhaps matches TRBD1 (5 bases). The length of the CDR3 is 14 residues. V lost 4 bases to trimming and J lost 9 bases, with 16 bases between them. Germline V gene data show CDR1 as LNHDA and CDR2 as SQIVND (reference sequence). CDR3 sequence reads: CASSTRVLGWPQHF. For the CDR3, the DNA is TGTGCCAGTAGTACCAGGGTTCTGGGATGGCCCCAGCATTTT.